This entry lists 9 T cell receptor beta chains sequenced from one sample in a study of response to subunit inactivated influenza vaccine (dated by TCRdb to between 2018 and 2020). To prepare the library, RT-PCR was applied. TCRdb records Illumina HiSeq 2500 as the sequencer. TCRdb took the public reads, trimmed them with fastp at Q25, ran MiXCR for clone calling and kept in-frame beta chains. Entries are consolidated by CDR3 protein sequence, retaining the most common genes and DNA. The sample table records about 190,000 distinct CDR3 sequences; roughly an eighth of these occur just once. Jointly, the top ten make up under 30% of the sample. Sequenced material: CD8+ T cells sorted from PBMCs, taken roughly 5 days after vaccination. The receptors shown here come from a man aged 45 to 65 who received an inactivated influenza vaccine. Donor details come from another sample of the same person, matched by shared clones.

As concerns this clonotype: A much larger clone lies a single base off, so this may be a read error. The chain uses TRBV7-9 and TRBJ2-1; 10 bases are shared with TRBD2. Germline V gives CDR1 SEHNR, CDR2 FQNEAQ (reference sequence). This CDR3 comprises 16 residues. The CDR3 reads CAGSSQAGGPMNEQFF. The CDR3, as DNA: TGTGCCGGCAGCTCGCAAGCGGGAGGGCCGATGAATGAGCAGTTCTTC.

The table lists this clonotype with a few counts. The chain combines TRBV6-2 or TRBV6-3 with TRBJ2-7; 8 bases agree with TRBD1. J was trimmed by 3 bases and V by 4 bases; bases with no gene match: 8. Germline CDR1 reads MNHEY; CDR2 reads SVGEGT. CDR3 length: 15 residues. The CDR3 is CASSSWTGTYYEQYF. The CDR3, as DNA: TGTGCCAGCAGTTCCTGGACAGGGACTTACTACGAGCAGTACTTC.

The V and J genes are TRBV5-1 and TRBJ2-2, with unresolved D. The CDR3 has 15 residues. Trimming shortened V by 0 bases and J by 4 bases, and 10 bases separated the two germline ends. The germline V gene has CDR1 SGHRS and CDR2 YFSETQ. In DNA, the CDR3 is TGCGCCAGCAGCTTGGGGAACAGTCCCACCGGGGAGCTGTTTTTT. Its protein is CASSLGNSPTGELFF.

The CDR3 region has the DNA TGTGCCAGCAGTCACGGGACAGGGGATACATACACCTTC. It encodes CASSHGTGDTYTF. V gene TRBV6-5 combines with J gene TRBJ1-2; TRBD1 matches at 10 bases. Germline trimming cut 5 bases from V and 11 bases from J; bases unmatched to any gene: 8. Germline V gene sequence: CDR1 MNHEY, CDR2 SVGAGI. CDR3 length equals 13 residues.

The chain has TRBV7-9 and TRBJ2-1; perhaps D is TRBD1 or TRBD2 (5 bases each). Germline V gene data show CDR1 as SEHNR and CDR2 as FQNEAQ (reference sequence). The CDR3 is 13 amino acids. The ends were cut back, 1 base at V and 8 bases at J, with 9 bases in the middle. The DNA for the CDR3 is TGTGCCAGCAGCTTAGGGGTGGGGGATGAGCAGTTCTTC. This gives the protein CASSLGVGDEQFF.

This clonotype turned up a few times. The chain recombines TRBV12-3 or TRBV12-4 with TRBJ2-2, with D possibly being TRBD1 (5 bases). The ends were cut back, 6 bases at V and 3 bases at J, with 14 bases in the middle. This CDR3 is 15 amino acids long. CDR3 in DNA: TGTGCCAGCAGGATCGGACACCTAGACACCGGGGAGCTGTTTTTT. Translating it yields CASRIGHLDTGELFF.

Only a few counts were recorded for this clonotype. The rearrangement uses TRBV7-9 and TRBJ2-1; D possibly corresponds to TRBD2 (6 bases). Germline V CDR1 and CDR2: SEHNR, FQNEAQ (reference sequence). Deletions cut 1 base from V and 7 bases from J, with 17 bases between. This CDR3 is built from 16 residues. Here the CDR3 reads CASSLDGGLPWNEQFF. CDR3 in DNA: TGTGCCAGCAGCTTAGACGGTGGACTACCCTGGAATGAGCAGTTCTTC.

The chain is built from TRBV7-6 and TRBJ2-1, with D unresolved. Between the trimmed V and J ends, which lost 5 bases and 8 bases, there was a span of 25 bases. Germline loops: CDR1 SGHVS, CDR2 FNYEAQ. The CDR3 consists of 17 residues. CDR3 protein: CASSESLHSGFPDEQFF. CDR3 bases: TGTGCCAGCAGCGAGAGTCTCCATTCAGGATTCCCCGATGAGCAGTTCTTC.

The rearrangement joins TRBV4-3 to TRBJ1-1; D perhaps matches TRBD1 (5 bases). V was shortened by 0 bases and J by 7 bases, with 18 bases between the two germline ends. Germline values: CDR1 LGHNA, CDR2 YSLEER. The CDR3 is 16 amino acids. The CDR3 region has the DNA TGCGCCAGCAGCCAAGACGATTCCGGGGGAACCATTGAAGCTTTCTTT. Translated: CASSQDDSGGTIEAFF.